This TCR beta chain was captured by sequencing in a study of neoadjuvant nivolumab and ipilimumab in lung cancer. Study-level information: Patients got nivolumab 3 mg/kg on days 1, 15 and 29; combination added ipilimumab 1 mg/kg day 1.

General observations from the study: Resected tumors had greater TCR richness and clonality than uninvolved lung. TCR clonality did not significantly correlate with pathologic tumor regression.

TCRdb keeps only in-frame clones here, not all; method: immunoSEQ multiplex PCR. The top ten hold roughly 7% of the sample, which has about 18,000 clones, 65% to 80% seen once. A word on this clone: The antigen is unknown.

This receptor was obtained from an adult with non-small cell lung cancer. Sequenced material: tumor tissue, taken after neoadjuvant nivolumab, alone or with ipilimumab, at or shortly before surgery.

The CDR3 loop reads CASSPFGRSYGYTF. The CDR3 DNA reads as TGTGCCAGCAGCCCATTCGGACGGTCCTATGGCTACACCTTC. The V gene is TRBV6-5, the J gene TRBJ1-2; D is uncertain. The CDR3 runs to 14 residues. Germline CDR1 is MNHEY and CDR2 is SVGAGI. The germline V and J ends were trimmed by 6 bases and 4 bases, with 15 bases remaining between them.